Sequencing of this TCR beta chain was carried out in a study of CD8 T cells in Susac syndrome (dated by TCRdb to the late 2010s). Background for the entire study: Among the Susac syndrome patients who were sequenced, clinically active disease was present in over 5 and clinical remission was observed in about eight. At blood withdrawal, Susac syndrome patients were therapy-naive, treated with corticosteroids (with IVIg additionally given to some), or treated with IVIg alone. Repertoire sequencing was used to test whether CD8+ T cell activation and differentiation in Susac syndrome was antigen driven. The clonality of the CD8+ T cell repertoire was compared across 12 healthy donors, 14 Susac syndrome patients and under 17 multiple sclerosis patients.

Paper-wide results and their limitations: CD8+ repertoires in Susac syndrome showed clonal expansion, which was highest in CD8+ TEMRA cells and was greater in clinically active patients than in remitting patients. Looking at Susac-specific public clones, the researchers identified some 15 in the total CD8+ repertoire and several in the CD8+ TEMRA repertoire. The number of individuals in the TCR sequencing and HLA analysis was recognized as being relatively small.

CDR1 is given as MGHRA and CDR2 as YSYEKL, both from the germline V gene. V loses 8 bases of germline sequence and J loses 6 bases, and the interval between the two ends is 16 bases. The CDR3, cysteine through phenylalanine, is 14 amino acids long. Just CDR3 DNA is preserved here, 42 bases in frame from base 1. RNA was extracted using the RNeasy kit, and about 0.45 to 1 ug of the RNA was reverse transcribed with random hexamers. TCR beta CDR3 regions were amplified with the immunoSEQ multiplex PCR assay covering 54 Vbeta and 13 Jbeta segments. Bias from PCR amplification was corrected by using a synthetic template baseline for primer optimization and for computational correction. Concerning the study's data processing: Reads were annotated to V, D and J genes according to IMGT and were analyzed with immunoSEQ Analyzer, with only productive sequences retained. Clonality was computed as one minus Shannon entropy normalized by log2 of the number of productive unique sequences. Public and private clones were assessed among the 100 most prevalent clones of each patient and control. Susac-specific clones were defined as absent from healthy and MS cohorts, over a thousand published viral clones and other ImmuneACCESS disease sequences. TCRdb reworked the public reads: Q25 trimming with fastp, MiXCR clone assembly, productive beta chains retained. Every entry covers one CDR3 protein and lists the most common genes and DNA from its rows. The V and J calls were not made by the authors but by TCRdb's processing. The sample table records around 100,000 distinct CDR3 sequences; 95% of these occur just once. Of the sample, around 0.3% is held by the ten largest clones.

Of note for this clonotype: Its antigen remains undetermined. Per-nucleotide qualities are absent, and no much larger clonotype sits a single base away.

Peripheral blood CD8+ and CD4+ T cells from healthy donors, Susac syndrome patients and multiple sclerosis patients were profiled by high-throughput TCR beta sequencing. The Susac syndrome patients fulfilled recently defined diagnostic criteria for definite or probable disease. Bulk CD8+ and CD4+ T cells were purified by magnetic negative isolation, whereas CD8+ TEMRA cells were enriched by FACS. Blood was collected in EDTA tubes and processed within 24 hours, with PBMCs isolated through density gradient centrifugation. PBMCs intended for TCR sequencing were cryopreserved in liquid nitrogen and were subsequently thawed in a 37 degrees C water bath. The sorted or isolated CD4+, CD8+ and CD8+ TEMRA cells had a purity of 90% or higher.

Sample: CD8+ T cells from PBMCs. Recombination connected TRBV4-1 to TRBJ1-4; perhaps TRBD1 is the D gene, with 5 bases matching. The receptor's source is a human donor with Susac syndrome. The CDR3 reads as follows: CASGSAGRDEKLFF. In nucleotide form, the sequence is TGCGCCAGCGGTTCCGCAGGGAGGGATGAAAAACTGTTTTTT.